The source of this T cell receptor beta chain is a study of cytomegalovirus exposure and HLA in healthy donors. Looked up from germline, CDR1 is SQVTM and CDR2 is ANQGSEA. V lost 4 bases and J 1 base, leaving 9 bases between the germline ends. The CDR3 consists of 13 residues. PCR was performed using 60 Vbeta and 13 Jbeta primers. Method: immunoSEQ multiplex PCR; TCRdb's copy keeps in-frame clones and lacks some. This listing includes 150,000 to 200,000 clones. The chain couples TRBV29-1 to TRBJ2-3; D is uncertain. Sample: PBMCs. The sequence derives from a woman in her fifties or sixties in good health and CMV-seronegative. The CDR3 sequence: CSVVESGTDTQYF. CDR3 coding DNA: TGCAGCGTTGTTGAGTCTGGCACAGATACGCAGTATTTT.